The entry below gives a single T cell receptor beta chain sequence along with its context. Its antigen is currently unknown. This entry comes from a study of response to subunit inactivated influenza vaccine. General study points: Authors suggested seasonal influenza vaccinations each recruit few new T cells.

From the RT-PCR reads, TCRdb called clonotypes with MiXCR, one entry per CDR3 protein. The table records over 650,000 distinct CDR3 sequences, less than 20% of them present only once. The germline CDR1 and CDR2 sequences are MNHEY and SMNVEV (reference sequence). V was shortened by 9 bases and J by 2 bases, with 17 bases between the two germline ends. The CDR3 runs to 14 residues. The sequencing used PBMCs from blood, collected about 5 days after vaccination. The chain recombines TRBV27 with TRBJ2-7; possibly TRBD1 for D (6 bases). The sequence was collected from a man aged 45 to 65 who received an inactivated influenza vaccine. CDR3 nucleotide sequence: TGTGCCAGAGCCCCAGGCAGGGGAACCTACGAGCAGTACTTC. This translates into CARAPGRGTYEQYF.